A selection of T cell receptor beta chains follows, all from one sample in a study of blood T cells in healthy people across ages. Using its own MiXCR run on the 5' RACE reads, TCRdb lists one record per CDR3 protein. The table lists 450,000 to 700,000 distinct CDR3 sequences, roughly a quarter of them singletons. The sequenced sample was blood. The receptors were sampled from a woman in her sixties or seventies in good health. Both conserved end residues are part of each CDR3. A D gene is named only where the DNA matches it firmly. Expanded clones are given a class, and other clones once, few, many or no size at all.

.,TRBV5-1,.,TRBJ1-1,TGCGCCAGCAGCTTGGATACAGGCGGGGGATACACTGAAGCTTTCTTT,CASSLDTGGGYTEAFF
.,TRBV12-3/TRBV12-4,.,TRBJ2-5,TGTGCCAGCAGTTTATCCTCCGTCGGTGAGACCCAGTACTTC,CASSLSSVGETQYF
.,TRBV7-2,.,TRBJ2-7,TGTGCCAGCAGCCAACTAGTCCCTTCCTACGAGCAGTACTTC,CASSQLVPSYEQYF
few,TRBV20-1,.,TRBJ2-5,TGCAGTGCTAAGAGACGGCCAGGGGAGACCCAGTACTTC,CSAKRRPGETQYF
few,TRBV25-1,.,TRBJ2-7,TGTGCCAGCAGCGACGCTAGCTCCTACGAGCAGTACTTC,CASSDASSYEQYF
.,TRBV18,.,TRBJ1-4,TGTGCCAGCTCGCCCGGGATGGCGTATGAAAAACTGTTTTTT,CASSPGMAYEKLFF
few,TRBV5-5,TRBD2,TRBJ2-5,TGTGCCAGCAGCTTGGAAGCTAGCGGGGTAACCCAGTACTTC,CASSLEASGVTQYF
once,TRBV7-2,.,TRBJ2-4,TGTGCCAGCAGCTTAGATGGAGGGACAAACATTCAGTACTTC,CASSLDGGTNIQYF
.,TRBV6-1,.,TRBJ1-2,TGTGCCAGCAGTGAACTCGGCTCCCTCTATGGCTACACCTTC,CASSELGSLYGYTF
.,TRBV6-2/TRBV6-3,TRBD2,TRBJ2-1,TGTGCCAGCAGGCGGACTAGCGGGGGTCTCGAGCAGTTCTTC,CASRRTSGGLEQFF
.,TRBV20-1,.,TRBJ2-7,TGCAGTGCTAGAACAGGGTCCGGCGAGCAGTACTTC,CSARTGSGEQYF
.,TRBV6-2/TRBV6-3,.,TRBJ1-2,TGTGCCAGCATCCCTGGGGGAAGCAACTATGGCTACACCTTC,CASIPGGSNYGYTF
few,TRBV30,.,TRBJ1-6,TGTGCCTGGAGGGCTTGGGGGGGCTCCTATAATTCACCCCTCCACTTT,CAWRAWGGSYNSPLHF
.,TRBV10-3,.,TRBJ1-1,TGTGCCATCAGTGAGCGCTCGGGACACTCGAACACTGAAGCTTTCTTT,CAISERSGHSNTEAFF
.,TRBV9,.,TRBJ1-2,TGTGCCAGCAGCCCGGCGCTCTATGGCTACACCTTC,CASSPALYGYTF
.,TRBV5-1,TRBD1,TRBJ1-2,TGCGCCAGCAGCACCGACAGGGGTAACTATGGCTACACCTTC,CASSTDRGNYGYTF
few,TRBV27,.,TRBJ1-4,TGTGCCAGCAGTCCCCAGGGAATTGGGACTAATGAAAAACTGTTTTTT,CASSPQGIGTNEKLFF
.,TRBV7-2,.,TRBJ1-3,TGTGCCAGCAGCTTGCCATCTGGAAACACCATATATTTT,CASSLPSGNTIYF
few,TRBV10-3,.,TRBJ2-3,TGTGCCACCCCGGTGGCAAACACAGATACGCAGTATTTT,CATPVANTDTQYF
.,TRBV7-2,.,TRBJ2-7,TGTGCCAGCAGCTTAGATGGCGAGCAGTACTTC,CASSLDGEQYF
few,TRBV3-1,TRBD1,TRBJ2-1,TGTGCCAGCAGCCACAAGGGACAGTTTGGTGAGCAGTTCTTC,CASSHKGQFGEQFF
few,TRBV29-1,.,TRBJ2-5,TGCAGCGTCCGAGCAGGAACCCAAGAGACCCAGTACTTC,CSVRAGTQETQYF
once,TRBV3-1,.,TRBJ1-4,TGTGCCAGCAGCCAAGATGTGGGACGGACTAATGAAAAACTGTTTTTT,CASSQDVGRTNEKLFF
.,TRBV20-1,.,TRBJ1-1,TGCAGTGTAAGGACGGGAAACACTGAAGCTTTCTTT,CSVRTGNTEAFF
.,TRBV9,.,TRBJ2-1,TGTGCCAGCAGCGTAGAGAGGGGGGAGGAGTTCTTC,CASSVERGEEFF
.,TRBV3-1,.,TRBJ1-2,TGTGCCAGCAGCCAAGCTAAGCGCGGCTACACCTTC,CASSQAKRGYTF
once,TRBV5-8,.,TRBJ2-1,TGTGCCAGCAGCTTCCGACAGGACTCCTACAATGAGCAGTTCTTC,CASSFRQDSYNEQFF
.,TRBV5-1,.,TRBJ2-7,TGCGCCAGCAGCCCCCGGACGGGTCTAACCTACGAGCAGTACTTC,CASSPRTGLTYEQYF
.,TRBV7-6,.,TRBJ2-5,TGTGCCAGCAGCTTTATGGGGGAAGAGACCCAGTACTTC,CASSFMGEETQYF
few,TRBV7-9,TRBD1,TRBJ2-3,TGTGCCAGCAGCTTGATAGAGGGGGCCGGAGATACGCAGTATTTT,CASSLIEGAGDTQYF
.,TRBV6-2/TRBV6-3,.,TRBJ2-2,TGTGCCAGCAACATACTCAGGGGCGGGGAGCTGTTTTTT,CASNILRGGELFF
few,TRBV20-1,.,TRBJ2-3,TGCAGTGCTAGAATAGGGGGCACAGATACGCAGTATTTT,CSARIGGTDTQYF
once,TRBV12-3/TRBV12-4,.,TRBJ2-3,TGTGCCAGCAGTCAAACAAACCGGGAAACAGATACGCAGTATTTT,CASSQTNRETDTQYF
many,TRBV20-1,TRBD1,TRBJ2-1,TGCAGTGCTAGGGGGACAGGGGGCAAAAAAGAGCAGTTCTTC,CSARGTGGKKEQFF
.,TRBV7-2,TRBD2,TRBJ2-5,TGTGCCAGCAGCTTGACTAGCGGGGGGCAAGAGACCCTGTACTTC,CASSLTSGGQETLYF
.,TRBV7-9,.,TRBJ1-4,TGTGCCAGCAGCTTCAGGGAATCAACTAATGAAAAACTGTTTTTT,CASSFRESTNEKLFF
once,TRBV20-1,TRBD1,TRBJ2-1,TGCAGTGCTAGGATCTTAGGGGGCTCGTACAATGAGCAGTTCTTC,CSARILGGSYNEQFF
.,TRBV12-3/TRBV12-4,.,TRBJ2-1,TGTGCCAGCAGACGTAACTATGAGCAGTTCTTC,CASRRNYEQFF
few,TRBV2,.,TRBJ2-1,TGTGCCAGCAGTCGATCTCAGGGTTCCAATGAGCAGTTCTTC,CASSRSQGSNEQFF
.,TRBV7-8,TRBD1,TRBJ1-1,TGTGCCAGCAGCTTATCACAGGGGAGGGACACTGAAGCTTTCTTT,CASSLSQGRDTEAFF
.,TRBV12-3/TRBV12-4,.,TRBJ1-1,TGTGCCAGCAGTCAAGGGGCGGGCGGGGGACGTGGAGCTTTCTTT,CASSQGAGGGRGAFF
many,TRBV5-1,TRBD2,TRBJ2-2,TGCGCCAGCAGCTTGGGAACTAGCGGGGGCACCGGGGAGCTGTTTTTT,CASSLGTSGGTGELFF